A single sample is the source of the 9 T cell receptor beta chains below, sequenced in a study of beta chain features in type 1 diabetes. All of the isolated RNA was reverse transcribed, so expressed TCRB transcripts were sequenced. Assay used: immunoSEQ multiplex PCR; TCRdb lists only in-frame clones, some missing. There are roughly 250,000 clones in the sample; under 70% occur only once, and around 0.05% lies in the top ten. Specimen: naive CD4+ T cells from blood. Source of these receptors: a man between 25 and 39 years old in good health.

The CDR3 region has the DNA TGTGCCAGCAGTAGGGACCTCGGCTACGAGCAGTACTTC. Amino acid sequence: CASSRDLGYEQYF. The rearrangement joins TRBV6-1 to TRBJ2-7, with D tentatively TRBD1 or TRBD2 (5 bases each). The CDR3 spans 13 residues. From germline, CDR1 is MNHNS and CDR2 SASEGT. The V gene lost 5 bases and the J gene lost 3 bases, with 11 bases spanning the gap.

The chain links TRBV21-1 to TRBJ2-7. TRBV21-1 is annotated as a pseudogene. The CDR3 is 14 residues long. The CDR3 sequence: CASSKSGRPYEQYF. CDR3 nucleotides: TGTGCCAGCAGCAAGTCTGGGCGGCCCTACGAGCAGTACTTC.

V is TRBV6-5 and J is TRBJ2-7; 10 positions match TRBD2. J lost 0 bases, V lost 6 bases, and 5 bases had no gene match. The V gene's germline CDR1 is MNHEY and CDR2 SVGAGI. The CDR3 spans 15 residues. Here the CDR3 DNA reads TGTGCCAGCAGAAAAGCGGGAGGGAGCTCCTACGAGCAGTACTTC. Translation gives CASRKAGGSSYEQYF.

This sequence joins TRBV5-6 and TRBJ2-6; D may match TRBD1 or TRBD2 (5 bases each). Trimming removed 1 base from V and 5 bases from J, with 16 bases in between. The V gene's germline CDR1 is SGHDT and CDR2 YYEEEE. The CDR3 length is 17 residues. CDR3 sequence (DNA): TGTGCCAGCAGCTTGAGGTGGGGGATCCGGTGGGCCAACGTCCTGACTTTC. Residues: CASSLRWGIRWANVLTF. Supplemented by reference TRBV5-6 and TRBJ2-6, the full variable domain reads DAGVTQSPTHLIKTRGQQVTLRCSPKSGHDTVSWYQQALGQGPQFIFQYYEEEERQRGNFPDRFSGHQFPNYSSELNVNALLLGDSALYLCASSLRWGIRWANVLTFGAGSRLTVL.

This chain links TRBV30 with TRBJ1-1; the D gene is possibly TRBD1 (5 bases). Germline V gene sequence: CDR1 GTSNPN, CDR2 SVGIG (reference sequence). This CDR3 is built from 12 residues. The V end lost 3 bases, the J end lost 4 bases, and 9 bases lay between the germline ends. The CDR3 nucleotides are TGTGCCTGGAGGCCCAGGGCCACTGAAGCTTTCTTT. This codes for CAWRPRATEAFF.

This clone was seen once. J is TRBJ1-1 and V is TRBV7-2; unclear D gene. V was cut by 0 bases and J by 5 bases, with 7 bases left in between. This CDR3 spans 13 amino acids. Per the germline V gene, CDR1 is SGHTA and CDR2 is FQGNSA. CDR3: CASSLAAGTEAFF. The CDR3 region has the DNA TGTGCCAGCAGCTTAGCGGCCGGTACTGAAGCTTTCTTT.

In regard to this clone: Other DNA sequences in the same sample also yield this CDR3. This sequence joins TRBV30 and TRBJ2-3, with 7 bases identical to TRBD2. The germline V gene has CDR1 GTSNPN and CDR2 SVGIG (reference sequence). The CDR3 has 14 residues. Trimming at V came to 0 bases and at J to 3 bases, leaving 3 bases not matched to a gene. CDR3 sequence (DNA): TGTGCCTGGAGTGTTCGCGGGAGTACAGATACGCAGTATTTT. Translation gives CAWSVRGSTDTQYF.

The chain is built from TRBV20-1 and TRBJ1-2; D is uncertain. CDR3 size: 9 residues. Germline V gene data show CDR1 as DFQATT and CDR2 as SNEGSKA (reference sequence). V was trimmed by 6 bases and J by 8 bases, leaving 7 bases between them. CDR3 residues: CSALGGYTF. The CDR3 region has the DNA TGCAGTGCCCTCGGGGGCTACACCTTC.

The chain uses TRBV7-2 and TRBJ2-3; 8 bases match TRBD2. There are 15 residues in the CDR3. Germline CDR1 is SGHTA and CDR2 is FQGNSA. The junction had 7 bases not matched to a gene; V was cut back by 4 bases and J by 4 bases. Here the CDR3 DNA reads TGTGCCAGCAGCTATCAAGCGGGAGTGGCAGATACGCAGTATTTT. Protein product: CASSYQAGVADTQYF.